One and the same sample provided the 22 T cell receptor beta chains below, sequenced in a study of blood T cell repertoires in COVID-19. TCRdb's copy holds only in-frame clones and misses some; the assay was immunoSEQ multiplex PCR. Altogether 90,000 to 120,000 clones are present, around 80% being singletons, with the ten largest covering 20% to 25%. Input material: peripheral blood. These receptors all stem from a man in his sixties or seventies with active or convalescent COVID-19.

The CDR3 nucleotides are TGCAGCGCCTTTGGACAGGAAACTAATGAAAAACTGTTTTTT. It specifies CSAFGQETNEKLFF. The rearrangement uses TRBV29-1 and TRBJ1-4; TRBD1 aligns across 7 bases. The CDR3 length is 14 residues. The ends lost 7 bases at V and 1 base at J; junction bases unmatched: 6. Germline values: CDR1 SQVTM, CDR2 ANQGSEA.

V usage is TRBV7-3 and J usage is TRBJ2-7, with a weak D call TRBD1 (6 bases). The CDR3 is made up of 15 amino acids. Trimming removed 1 base at V and 7 bases at J, with 17 bases between. Looked up from germline, CDR1 is SGHTA and CDR2 is FQGTGA. The chain's CDR3 is CASSLIGRGTGEQYF. CDR3 nucleotides: TGTGCCAGCAGCTTAATTGGCAGGGGAACGGGGGAGCAGTACTTC. Filled out from reference TRBV7-3 and TRBJ2-7, the complete variable domain reads GAGVSQTPSNKVTEKGKYVELRCDPISGHTALYWYRQSLGQGPEFLIYFQGTGAADDSGLPNDRFFAVRPEGSVSTLKIQRTERGDSAVYLCASSLIGRGTGEQYFGPGTRLTVT.

J is TRBJ1-6 and V is TRBV10-3, with D hard to call. This CDR3 has 15 amino acids. The germline gives CDR1 ENHRY, CDR2 SYGVKD. Trimming removed 0 bases at V and 2 bases at J, with 5 bases between. The CDR3 region has the DNA TGTGCCATCAGTGAGTCCGGGGCCTATAATTCACCCCTCCACTTT. Amino acids: CAISESGAYNSPLHF.

The V and J genes are TRBV7-8 and TRBJ2-1; 9 nucleotides line up with TRBD2. The V gene end was trimmed by 3 bases and the J gene end by 7 bases; junction bases not matched to a gene: 10. This CDR3 is built from 16 residues. Germline V gene lookup returns CDR1 SGHVS and CDR2 FQNEAQ. In nucleotides, the CDR3 is TGTGCCAGCAGCTTCAAGAGACTAGCGGAGGCGAATGAGCAGTTCTTC. Amino acid sequence: CASSFKRLAEANEQFF.

This chain links TRBV7-9 with TRBJ2-1; the match to TRBD1 covers 10 bases. This CDR3 spans 17 amino acids. CDR1 is SEHNR, CDR2 FQNEAQ, per germline (reference sequence). Trimming took 4 bases from V and 4 from J; bases not matched to a gene: 10. CDR3 coding DNA: TGTGCCAGCAGCTACCGGGACAGGGGAAGGGCTTACAATGAGCAGTTCTTC. Residues: CASSYRDRGRAYNEQFF.

The V call is TRBV7-8, the J call TRBJ1-2; 9 bases fit TRBD1. Trimming cost V 11 bases and J 4 bases; bases outside gene matches: 8. Germline V gene lookup returns CDR1 SGHVS and CDR2 FQNEAQ. This CDR3 spans 13 amino acids. CDR3: CAVNTGQGYGYTF. The CDR3 nucleotides read TGTGCCGTTAATACGGGACAGGGCTATGGCTACACCTTC.

Points on this clone: This CDR3 is missing its conserved last phenylalanine or tryptophan, likely due to a read error. The limits of the CDR3 on the DNA are not certain, so only TCRdb's listed CDR3 is given. The chain's CDR3 is CASRNTGTS. This chain uses TRBV10-2 with TRBJ1-6; the table calls TRBD1, which could not be checked here. The CDR3 is 9 amino acids long, termini counted. The germline V gene has CDR1 WSHSY and CDR2 SAAADI.

The gene calls are TRBV5-1 and TRBJ2-3, with 9 bases lining up with TRBD1. This CDR3 spans 17 amino acids. Germline loops: CDR1 SGHRS, CDR2 YFSETQ. V shed 2 bases, J shed 3 bases, and the junction held 10 bases outside the gene matches. The CDR3 protein is CASSFQPGQGRTDTQYF. CDR3 DNA: TGCGCCAGCAGCTTTCAACCGGGACAGGGAAGGACAGATACGCAGTATTTT.

This clone has just one count. The chain carries TRBV30 and TRBJ1-4; TRBD1 matches at 9 bases. After removal of 3 bases from V and 7 bases from J, the junction contained 6 bases not matched to a gene. CDR1 GTSNPN and CDR2 SVGIG come from the germline V gene (reference sequence). The CDR3 has 14 residues. The CDR3 DNA follows: TGTGCCTGGAGCGGGACAGGGATGGGTGAAAAACTGTTTTTT. Protein sequence: CAWSGTGMGEKLFF.

In its sample, this clone was seen a few times. The chain uses TRBV6-6 and TRBJ1-2; D unresolved. Per germline, CDR1 MNHNY and CDR2 SVGAGI (reference sequence). V shed 1 base and J shed 8 bases, with 11 bases lying between them. This CDR3 region has 13 residues. The CDR3 coding sequence is TGTGCCAGCAGTTACTTGGAGGGCAGAGGCTACACCTTC. Amino acids: CASSYLEGRGYTF.

The rearrangement links TRBV12-5 to TRBJ2-5, with 10 bases matching TRBD2. The germline V gene encodes CDR1 LGHNT and CDR2 FRNRAP. V gave up 8 bases and J gave up 4 bases; unmatched junction bases: 10. The length of the CDR3 is 15 residues. The CDR3, as DNA: TGTGCTAGTCAGCGGTCACTAGCGGGGCCAGAGACCCAGTACTTC. Its protein is CASQRSLAGPETQYF.

This chain uses TRBV11-2 with TRBJ2-1, with 8 positions matching TRBD1. CDR3 size: 15 residues. V was clipped by 3 bases and J by 8 bases; unmatched bases: 9. Germline V gene data show CDR1 as SGHAT and CDR2 as FQNNGV. CDR3 sequence reads: CASSFLDRDIDEQFF. The DNA of the CDR3 is TGTGCCAGCAGCTTCTTGGACAGGGATATCGATGAGCAGTTCTTC.

V is TRBV25-1 and J is TRBJ1-4, with D maybe TRBD1 (6 bases). The CDR3 contains 15 residues. V dropped 4 bases and J dropped 7 bases, with 16 bases sitting between them. The germline V gene has CDR1 MGHDK and CDR2 SYGVNS. The CDR3 protein is CASSGGGTRVEKLFF. The CDR3 nucleotides are TGTGCCAGCAGTGGGGGTGGGACACGCGTTGAAAAACTGTTTTTT.

CDR3 sequence (DNA): TGTGCCAGCTCCCAAGCGACGGGGGGCGCAGATACGCAGTATTTT. As protein: CASSQATGGADTQYF. The chain uses TRBV18 and TRBJ2-3, with D perhaps TRBD2 (7 bases). Trimming pared 6 bases from V and 4 bases from J, leaving 17 bases between. From germline, CDR1 is KGHSH and CDR2 LQKENI. The CDR3 length is 15 residues.

The V and J genes are TRBV3-1 (or the pseudogene TRBV3-2) and TRBJ2-1; possible D gene TRBD2, 5 bases. The length of the CDR3 is 16 residues. V was shortened by 4 bases and J by 4 bases, with 17 bases between the two germline ends. Germline assignment: CDR1 LGHDT and CDR2 YNNKEL (reference sequence). The CDR3 DNA is TGTGCCAGCAGCCTTGGGGTGGGAGTCGCGTACAATGAGCAGTTCTTC. Translated, it gives CASSLGVGVAYNEQFF.

The gene calls are TRBV4-1 and TRBJ2-7; 9 bases match TRBD1. The CDR3 is made up of 14 amino acids. Germline V lookup: CDR1 MGHRA, CDR2 YSYEKL. V shed 1 base, J shed 3 bases, and the junction held 1 base outside the gene matches. The CDR3 reads CASSQGTGVYEQYF. CDR3 nucleotides: TGCGCCAGCAGCCAAGGGACAGGGGTCTACGAGCAGTACTTC.

The rearrangement joins TRBV28 to TRBJ2-5, with 12 bases matching TRBD2. Losses at the gene ends were 3 bases for V and 2 bases for J; bases not matched to a gene: 4. The CDR3 has 16 residues. Germline CDR1 and CDR2: MDHEN and SYDVKM. CDR3 protein: CASSFLAGGTQETQYF. CDR3 sequence (DNA): TGTGCCAGCAGTTTCCTAGCGGGAGGGACACAAGAGACCCAGTACTTC. The whole variable domain, filled in from reference TRBV28 and TRBJ2-5, reads DVKVTQSSRYLVKRTGEKVFLECVQDMDHENMFWYRQDPGLGLRLIYFSYDVKMKEKGDIPEGYSVSREKKERFSLILESASTNQTSMYLCASSFLAGGTQETQYFGPGTRLLVL.

This clone was seen only a few times. This sequence joins TRBV19 and TRBJ1-5, with 7 nucleotides matching TRBD1. After removal of 3 bases from V and 3 bases from J, the junction contained 5 bases not matched to a gene. The CDR3 covers 15 residues. CDR1 is LNHDA, CDR2 SQIVND, per germline (reference sequence). The CDR3 spells CASSIDRAPNQPQHF. CDR3 sequence (DNA): TGTGCCAGTAGTATCGACAGGGCCCCCAATCAGCCCCAGCATTTT.

J is TRBJ2-4 and V is TRBV6-1; 11 bases fit TRBD2. This CDR3 is 19 amino acids long. Germline lookup yields CDR1 MNHNS and CDR2 SASEGT. V shed 4 bases and J 0 bases; nucleotides not matched to a gene: 11. The CDR3 nucleotides read TGTGCCAGCAGTGCATCCGGGACTAGCGGTTTACTAGCCAAAAACATTCAGTACTTC. This sequence encodes CASSASGTSGLLAKNIQYF.

The chain is built from TRBV7-2 and TRBJ1-1, with D hard to call. The CDR3 runs 13 residues. The germline V gene encodes CDR1 SGHTA and CDR2 FQGNSA. V was shortened by 6 bases and J by 8 bases, with 16 bases between the two germline ends. CDR3 in amino acids: CASSPVLELEAFF. CDR3 nucleotide sequence: TGTGCCAGCAGTCCGGTCCTGGAGCTAGAAGCTTTCTTT.

The CDR3 region is CASSGDREVYDGYTF. The CDR3, as DNA: TGTGCCAGCAGTGGGGACAGGGAAGTATACGATGGCTACACCTTC. This rearrangement joins TRBV2 to TRBJ1-2, with TRBD1 identical over 9 bases. The CDR3 loop spans 15 amino acids. Germline loops: CDR1 SNHLY, CDR2 FYNNEI. The trim removed 4 bases at V and 6 bases at J, leaving 9 bases unmatched. The full variable domain, completed using reference TRBV2 and TRBJ1-2, is EPEVTQTPSHQVTQMGQEVILRCVPISNHLYFYWYRQILGQKVEFLVSFYNNEISEKSEIFDDQFSVERPDGSNFTLKIRSTKLEDSAMYFCASSGDREVYDGYTFGSGTRLTVV.

The V and J genes are TRBV29-1 and TRBJ2-7, with a weak D call TRBD2 (6 bases). Germline assignment: CDR1 SQVTM and CDR2 ANQGSEA. Trimming left V 4 bases short and J 0 bases short, with 19 bases between. The CDR3 covers 16 residues. In DNA, the CDR3 is TGCAGCGTTGGACCACCGGGAGCCATCAGCTCCTACGAGCAGTACTTC. Translation: CSVGPPGAISSYEQYF.